What follows are 27 T cell receptor beta chains derived from one specimen sequenced in a study of shared clonotypes between healthy human individuals. Profiled with immunoSEQ multiplex PCR; TCRdb holds only in-frame clones, not every one. The sample shows millions of clones, roughly 91% of them seen only once. Positive CCR7 selection of CD45RO-negative cells yielded the naive CD8 cells, and terminally differentiated effector memory CD45RA+ cells were excluded. Sequenced material: naive CD8+ T cells from PBMCs. The receptors were sampled from a man between 18 and 29 years old in good health. Some clones in this sample may be carry-over from other donors' samples.

The chain is built from TRBV7-2 and TRBJ2-1, with D unclear. There are 13 residues in the CDR3. V dropped 6 bases and J dropped 3 bases, with 9 bases sitting between them. The germline V gene has CDR1 SGHTA and CDR2 FQGNSA. The CDR3 spells CASSQKGYNEQFF. CDR3 nucleotide sequence: TGTGCCAGCAGTCAAAAGGGCTACAATGAGCAGTTCTTC.

For this clone: Other DNA sequences in this sample translate to the same CDR3. The chain couples TRBV6-5 to TRBJ2-5, with D perhaps matching TRBD1 (7 bases). V gave up 0 bases and J gave up 4 bases, with 15 bases separating them. Germline V CDR1 and CDR2: MNHEY, SVGAGI. The CDR3 loop spans 16 amino acids. Here the CDR3 DNA reads TGTGCCAGCAGTTACTCCTCGGAGGGGGCCGGAGAGACCCAGTACTTC. It codes for CASSYSSEGAGETQYF.

The chain links TRBV5-4 to TRBJ2-1; perhaps TRBD2 as D (6 bases). V was pared by 4 bases and J by 3 bases, with 11 bases between. Germline V gives CDR1 SGHNT, CDR2 YYREEE (reference sequence). This CDR3 has 14 amino acids. The CDR3 reads CASSHPGSYNEQFF. DNA of the CDR3: TGTGCCAGCAGCCATCCCGGGAGCTACAATGAGCAGTTCTTC.

The CDR3 here is CASSPSLGGMNTEAFF. The CDR3 bases are TGTGCCAGCAGCCCATCGTTGGGGGGGATGAACACTGAAGCTTTCTTT. This chain links TRBV7-9 with TRBJ1-1; possibly TRBD1 for D (5 bases). The CDR3 contains 16 residues. Germline values: CDR1 SEHNR, CDR2 FQNEAQ (reference sequence). With 5 bases removed from V and 0 bases from J, the gap between germline ends came to 16 bases.

CDR3 residues: CASSLIGTGSYEQYF. The CDR3 nucleotides read TGTGCCAGCAGCTTAATCGGGACAGGATCTTACGAGCAGTACTTC. V is TRBV7-9 and J is TRBJ2-7; 8 bases line up with TRBD1. The V gene's germline CDR1 is SEHNR and CDR2 FQNEAQ (reference sequence). V gave up 2 bases and J gave up 4 bases; unmatched junction bases: 7. CDR3 length equals 15 residues.

The V gene is TRBV2, the J gene TRBJ2-7; 12 positions agree with TRBD2. CDR1 is SNHLY, CDR2 FYNNEI, per germline. Trimming at V came to 6 bases and at J to 1 base, leaving 4 bases not matched to a gene. This CDR3 spans 15 amino acids. The CDR3 nucleotides are TGTGCCAGCAGGGGGGGACTAGCGGGTTCCTACGAGCAGTACTTC. Protein product: CASRGGLAGSYEQYF.

Regarding this clone: In the same sample, other DNA sequences code for this CDR3. The CDR3 loop is CASSQDPAGANTGELFF. CDR3 in DNA: TGCGCCAGCAGCCAAGATCCAGCGGGAGCCAACACCGGGGAGCTGTTTTTT. The chain is built from TRBV4-3 and TRBJ2-2; 8 bases map to TRBD2. Germline lookup yields CDR1 LGHNA and CDR2 YSLEER. V lost 0 bases and J lost 2; bases outside the gene matches: 5. This CDR3 is built from 17 residues.

The rearrangement uses TRBV28 and TRBJ2-4, with 7 nucleotides matching TRBD2. V lost 5 bases and J lost 7; bases outside the gene matches: 2. CDR1 MDHEN and CDR2 SYDVKM come from the germline V gene. The CDR3 is made up of 12 amino acids. This chain's CDR3 is CASSRSGNIQYF. CDR3 bases: TGTGCCAGCAGTCGTAGCGGGAACATTCAGTACTTC. The full variable domain, completed using reference TRBV28 and TRBJ2-4, is DVKVTQSSRYLVKRTGEKVFLECVQDMDHENMFWYRQDPGLGLRLIYFSYDVKMKEKGDIPEGYSVSREKKERFSLILESASTNQTSMYLCASSRSGNIQYFGAGTRLSVL.

The chain is built from TRBV5-6 and TRBJ2-7, with D unresolved. With 1 base removed from V and 0 bases from J, the gap between germline ends came to 5 bases. The CDR3 is made up of 13 amino acids. Per germline, CDR1 SGHDT and CDR2 YYEEEE. CDR3 nucleotides: TGTGCCAGCAGCTTGTACAGCTCCTACGAGCAGTACTTC. Its translation: CASSLYSSYEQYF.

This chain connects TRBV9 to TRBJ2-1; D possibly matches TRBD1 or TRBD2 (5 bases each). Germline V gives CDR1 SGDLS, CDR2 YYNGEE. The CDR3 is made up of 14 amino acids. Trimming took off 3 bases at V and 4 bases at J, with 11 bases between the two ends. The CDR3 region is CASSGRDDYNEQFF. In DNA form, the CDR3 reads TGTGCCAGCAGCGGCCGGGACGATTACAATGAGCAGTTCTTC.

The chain couples TRBV19 to TRBJ2-1; D gene uncertain. Germline V gives CDR1 LNHDA, CDR2 SQIVND (reference sequence). V lost 1 base and J lost 7, with 20 bases in between. The CDR3 consists of 17 residues. The CDR3 sequence: CASSIVRSSREQNEQFF. The CDR3 DNA sequence: TGTGCCAGTAGTATAGTCCGAAGTTCGAGAGAACAAAATGAGCAGTTCTTC.

The V gene is TRBV7-9, the J gene TRBJ2-1, with TRBD2 matching over 9 bases. Germline V gene data show CDR1 as SEHNR and CDR2 as FQNEAQ (reference sequence). V trimming: 4 bases; J trimming: 8 bases; junction bases outside the gene matches: 15. The CDR3 spans 17 residues. The CDR3 DNA reads as TGTGCCAGCAGCTCGACCCAAGCGGGAGGAAGGGTTTATGAGCAGTTCTTC. This gives the protein CASSSTQAGGRVYEQFF.

The J gene is TRBJ2-7, the V gene TRBV18; D is undetermined. V lost 3 bases, J lost 2 bases, and 14 bases lay in between. The V gene's germline CDR1 is KGHSH and CDR2 LQKENI. CDR3 length: 15 residues. The CDR3 DNA is TGTGCCAGCTCACCCGCACGGAGCCCTACCTACGAGCAGTACTTC. This encodes CASSPARSPTYEQYF.

The chain links TRBV28 to TRBJ2-2; 10 bases are shared with TRBD2. The trim removed 4 bases at V and 6 bases at J, leaving 5 bases unmatched. The CDR3 consists of 15 residues. Germline-derived CDR1 and CDR2 are MDHEN and SYDVKM. CDR3 sequence (DNA): TGTGCCAGCAGTTCCACTAGCGGGAAAGCCGGGGAGCTGTTTTTT. Translating gives CASSSTSGKAGELFF.

The chain links TRBV19 to TRBJ2-3; D call uncertain. Germline CDR1 LNHDA, CDR2 SQIVND (reference sequence). Trimming shortened V by 3 bases and J by 2 bases, and 18 bases separated the two germline ends. The CDR3 runs 17 residues. The CDR3 loop is CASSMGPGRLFTDTQYF. CDR3 bases: TGTGCCAGTAGTATGGGCCCCGGGCGCCTCTTCACAGATACGCAGTATTTT.

This chain joins TRBV30 and TRBJ2-7; the match to TRBD2 covers 7 bases. There are 15 residues in the CDR3. Per germline, CDR1 GTSNPN and CDR2 SVGIG (reference sequence). V was clipped by 2 bases and J by 4 bases; unmatched bases: 11. CDR3 coding DNA: TGTGCCTGGAGTCAACCCTGGGGAGGGACTTACGAGCAGTACTTC. Protein sequence: CAWSQPWGGTYEQYF. Full variable domain (missing parts from reference TRBV30 and TRBJ2-7): SQTIHQWPATLVQPVGSPLSLECTVEGTSNPNLYWYRQAAGRGLQLLFYSVGIGQISSEVPQNLSASRPQDRQFILSSKKLLLSDSGFYLCAWSQPWGGTYEQYFGPGTRLTVT.

Of note for this clone: Different DNA sequences within this sample yield the same CDR3. The CDR3 DNA follows: TGTGCCAGCAGTTGGACAGGGGGCGGGTACGAGCAGTACTTC. Translating gives CASSWTGGGYEQYF. V usage is TRBV28 and J usage is TRBJ2-7; 11 bases match TRBD1. The V gene's germline CDR1 is MDHEN and CDR2 SYDVKM. The CDR3 consists of 14 residues. The V and J ends lost 4 bases and 4 bases, in that order; junction bases with no gene match: 3.

The chain joins TRBV6-6 to TRBJ2-7; no clear D gene. CDR1 MNHNY and CDR2 SVGAGI come from the germline V gene (reference sequence). Trimming took off 4 bases at V and 6 bases at J, with 7 bases between the two ends. The CDR3 has 11 amino acids. The CDR3 coding sequence is TGTGCCAGCAGTTCAATAAGCGAGCAGTACTTC. Translation gives CASSSISEQYF.

The chain joins TRBV11-1 to TRBJ2-3; 7 positions match TRBD2. The germline gives CDR1 SGHAT, CDR2 FQDESV (reference sequence). Trimming took 5 bases from V and 2 from J; bases not matched to a gene: 10. The CDR3 contains 16 residues. CDR3 coding DNA: TGTGCCAGCAGCGGCCGCCTGGGACTAACCACAGATACGCAGTATTTT. Amino acids: CASSGRLGLTTDTQYF.

This chain links TRBV6-6 with TRBJ1-1; D call uncertain. Per germline, CDR1 MNHNY and CDR2 SVGAGI (reference sequence). Trimming cost V 0 bases and J 4 bases, with 12 bases left between them. The CDR3 spans 15 residues. The CDR3 region has the DNA TGTGCCAGCAGTTACTCCATGAGTCGCAGCACTGAAGCTTTCTTT. It specifies CASSYSMSRSTEAFF.

Regarding this clone: An end of the junction differs from the germline gene, which may be a read error. V is TRBV5-8 and J is TRBJ2-3; D possibly corresponds to TRBD2 (5 bases). CDR1 and CDR2 from the germline V gene are SGHTS and YDEGEE. The CDR3 consists of 10 residues. For the CDR3, the DNA is TGTGCCAGCAGCTTCGGAGGACCAGTTTTT. It is translated as CASSFGGPVF.

Remarks on this clone: The conserved phenylalanine or tryptophan normally closing the CDR3 is absent here, so this likely arose from a read error. The V gene is TRBV4-2, the J gene TRBJ2-2, with 12 nucleotides matching TRBD2. The V gene's germline CDR1 is LGHNA and CDR2 YNFKEQ. V lost 3 bases, J lost 4 bases, and 9 bases stayed unmatched. CDR3 length: 18 residues. CDR3 region: CASSQALAGGAGTGELFS. The CDR3 coding sequence is TGTGCCAGCAGCCAGGCCCTAGCGGGAGGGGCGGGCACCGGGGAGCTGTTTTCT.

On this clone: The same CDR3 also results from other DNA sequences found in this sample. The V and J genes are TRBV6-5 and TRBJ2-5; D gene unclear. V was shortened by 0 bases and J by 5 bases, with 10 bases between the two germline ends. The CDR3 covers 14 residues. Germline-derived CDR1 and CDR2 are MNHEY and SVGAGI. CDR3 DNA sequence: TGTGCCAGCAGTTACTCTGGCGGAGAGGAGACCCAGTACTTC. Protein sequence: CASSYSGGEETQYF.

This clone was observed a few times. This sample also contains other DNA sequences that code for the same CDR3. The V gene is TRBV27, the J gene TRBJ1-5; 9 bases match TRBD1. The CDR3 runs to 14 residues. The ends lost 5 bases at V and 4 bases at J; junction bases unmatched: 3. Germline V gives CDR1 MNHEY, CDR2 SMNVEV (reference sequence). The CDR3 protein is CASSPGTGNQPQHF. CDR3 DNA sequence: TGTGCCAGCAGTCCCGGGACAGGGAATCAGCCCCAGCATTTT.

The chain employs TRBV10-3 and TRBJ2-7, with TRBD1 as a possible D gene (6 bases). Germline-derived CDR1 and CDR2 are ENHRY and SYGVKD. V dropped 4 bases and J dropped 3 bases, with 13 bases sitting between them. The CDR3 runs 14 residues. The CDR3: CAISATTGLYEQYF. As DNA, the CDR3 is TGTGCCATCAGTGCTACGACAGGCCTCTACGAGCAGTACTTC.

The chain has TRBV6-5 and TRBJ2-1; D unclear. Germline lookup yields CDR1 MNHEY and CDR2 SVGAGI. The CDR3 is 13 residues long. Trimming left V 2 bases short and J 12 bases short, with 14 bases between. In DNA, the CDR3 is TGTGCCAGCAGTTACGGTTTGTGGGGTGGGCAGTTCTTC. Encoded protein: CASSYGLWGGQFF.

On this clone: Other DNA sequences within the sample encode an identical CDR3. The chain couples TRBV29-1 to TRBJ2-7; D call uncertain. The CDR3 contains 12 residues. Per the germline V gene, CDR1 is SQVTM and CDR2 is ANQGSEA. Trimming left V 4 bases short and J 0 bases short, with 7 bases between. The CDR3 region has the DNA TGCAGCGTTGGGGGTGGCTCCTACGAGCAGTACTTC. It codes for CSVGGGSYEQYF.